This T cell receptor beta chain derives from a study of vaccination effects on CD4 cells after COVID-19. The overall study: Two-dose BNT162b2 or mRNA-1273 vaccination was given to participants.

Broader study findings: Convalescent patients in the study were few, and early post-infection timepoints were absent.

A word on this clone: The antigen is not known.

This table comes from immunoSEQ multiplex PCR, and its TCRdb copy is limited to in-frame clones, with some not included. The repertoire consists of around 45,000 clones, with roughly 79% occurring once and the leading ten covering 10% to 11%. Within the ViraFEST assay, antigen-specific CD4+ T cells underwent expansion with viral peptide pools prior to sequencing. The authors isolated CD4+ T cells after around nine days of culture. The vaccine recipients had no prior SARS-CoV-2 infection, with negative nucleocapsid antibodies. Replacing half the medium with IL-2 medium was done on days 3 and 7. Trimming took 8 bases from V and 3 from J; bases not matched to a gene: 6. The germline V gene has CDR1 MNHEY and CDR2 SVGAGI. The CDR3 has 13 residues.

This sequence joins TRBV6-5 and TRBJ1-2; TRBD1 matches at 7 bases. The source was CD4+ T cells from PBMCs cultured with SARS-CoV-2 spike peptides, collected before COVID-19 vaccination. This receptor was identified in a human donor who received a COVID-19 vaccine. The CDR3 nucleotides read TGTGCCAGCGGCAGGGGGAGCCACTATGGCTACACCTTC. Protein: CASGRGSHYGYTF.